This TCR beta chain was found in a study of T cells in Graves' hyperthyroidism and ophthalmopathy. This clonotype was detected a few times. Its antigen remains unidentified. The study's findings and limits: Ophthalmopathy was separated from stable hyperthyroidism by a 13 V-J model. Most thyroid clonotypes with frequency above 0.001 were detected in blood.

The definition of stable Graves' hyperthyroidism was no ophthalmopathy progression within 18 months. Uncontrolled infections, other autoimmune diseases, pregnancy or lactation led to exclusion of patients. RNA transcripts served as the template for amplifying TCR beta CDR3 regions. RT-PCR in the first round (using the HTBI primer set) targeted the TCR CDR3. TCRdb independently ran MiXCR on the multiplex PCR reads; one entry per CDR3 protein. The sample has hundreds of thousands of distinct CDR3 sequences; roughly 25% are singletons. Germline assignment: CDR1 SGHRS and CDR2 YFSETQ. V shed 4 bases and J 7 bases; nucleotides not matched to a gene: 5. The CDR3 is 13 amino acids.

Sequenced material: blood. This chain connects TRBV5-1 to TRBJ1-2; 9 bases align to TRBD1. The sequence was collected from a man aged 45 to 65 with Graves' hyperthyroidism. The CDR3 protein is CASSRDRDGGYTF. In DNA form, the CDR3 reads TGCGCCAGCAGCCGGGACAGGGATGGTGGCTACACCTTC.